This entry features one T cell receptor (beta chain) sequence. The target of this receptor is not known. There are no base qualities to consult, and no much larger clone falls within one base. The library was made by the immunoSEQ multiplex PCR assay. TCRdb holds this immuneACCESS table with in-frame rearrangements only. Some clones are missing; in checked studies, unresolved V genes explain under half, and the rest has no known cause. The sample yields fewer than 65,000 clones; roughly 93% were counted once. The ten largest clonotypes hold around 1.9% of the sample. V loses 5 bases at its end and J loses 2 bases; junction bases beyond the gene matches: 5. Taken from cysteine to phenylalanine, the CDR3 has 14 residues. The sequence is cut down to CDR3 DNA, 42 bases in frame from base 1. Sequences MNHEY (CDR1) and SVGAGI (CDR2) are obtained from the germline V gene. This sample stems from a study of T cell changes during pregnancy in multiple sclerosis (dated by TCRdb to the late 2010s). For context, the study as a whole: Changes in the T cell repertoire over the course of pregnancy were examined in this study in women with multiple sclerosis.

This receptor was obtained from a female donor with multiple sclerosis, enrolled in a pregnancy study. The V gene is TRBV6-5 and the J gene is TRBJ1-1; a stretch of 7 junction bases matches TRBD1. Sequenced material: peripheral blood, taken in the second trimester of pregnancy. The CDR3: CASSGQALNTEAFF. The sequenced DNA: TGTGCCAGCAGTGGACAGGCTCTAAACACTGAAGCTTTCTTT.